This record concerns one T cell receptor (beta chain) sequence. Study processing details: Reference gene primer amplification gave estimated nucleated cell counts. Assay: immunoSEQ multiplex PCR; the TCRdb copy retains only in-frame clones and omits some. The V and J calls and clone size are taken from that table; D and trimming were inferred from the DNA. Here the sample spans some 230,000 clones, about 80% being singletons. This CDR3 contains 18 residues. The trim removed 6 bases at V and 0 bases at J, leaving 8 bases unmatched. Germline V CDR1 and CDR2: LNHDA, SQIVND (reference sequence). Enrollees, about 18 to 95 years old, lived in about two dozen US areas. Participant-given clinical history determined each cohort assignment. These data belong to a study of blood T cell repertoires in COVID-19. About the research overall: Samples representing acute and convalescent COVID-19 were sourced from the United States, Italy and Spain.

The chain carries TRBV19 and TRBJ2-3; 14 positions agree with TRBD2. Sequences were obtained from PBMCs or T cells enriched from blood (not recorded which). This clonotype was sampled from a woman between 40 and 55 years old with acute COVID-19. CDR3 sequence (DNA): TGTGCCAGTAGACCTGGGACTAGCGGGGGATCAAGCACAGATACGCAGTATTTT. Amino acids: CASRPGTSGGSSTDTQYF.